These 32 T cell receptor beta chains came from one sample sequenced in a study of T cell responses to AZD1222 COVID-19 vaccine. TCRdb's table, derived via immunoSEQ multiplex PCR, lists solely in-frame clones and lacks some. The data show about 150,000 clones, under 95% seen once. The sample was peripheral blood, taken on day 0 of AZD1222 vaccination. Receptors originate from an adult in good health.

This rearrangement joins TRBV7-8 to TRBJ2-7, with 9 bases matching TRBD2. This CDR3 contains 15 residues. From germline, CDR1 is SGHVS and CDR2 FQNEAQ. Losses at the gene ends were 1 base for V and 4 bases for J; bases not matched to a gene: 5. The CDR3 coding sequence is TGTGCCAGCAGCTTAGAAGGCGGGAGGGGGTACGAGCAGTACTTC. Translating gives CASSLEGGRGYEQYF.

The genes are TRBV10-2 and TRBJ2-1, with D unclear. V was pared by 2 bases and J by 8 bases, with 10 bases between. Germline values: CDR1 WSHSY, CDR2 SAAADI. This CDR3 contains 13 residues. The CDR3 nucleotides are TGCGCCAGCAGTGAGAGGGCCGGGCATGAGCAGTTCTTC. It codes for CASSERAGHEQFF.

The chain links TRBV21-1 to TRBJ2-7; the D call of TRBD2 is as the table states it, not checked on the DNA. TRBV21-1 is reported as a pseudogene. This CDR3 is 14 amino acids long. The CDR3 DNA reads TGTGCCAGCAGCAAATCGACGGGGATCTACGAGCAGTACTTC. Its translation is CASSKSTGIYEQYF.

This chain joins TRBV12-3 or TRBV12-4 and TRBJ1-5; D gene ambiguous. Trimming shortened V by 7 bases and J by 7 bases, and 14 bases separated the two germline ends. The length of the CDR3 is 13 residues. The CDR3 DNA sequence: TGTGCCAGCACCTTGGGCTCCTGGCAGCCCCAGCATTTT. It codes for CASTLGSWQPQHF.

In nucleotides, the CDR3 is TGTGCCAGCAGCTTAGGCCCGGCCCCCTACGAGCAGTACTTC. Translating gives CASSLGPAPYEQYF. The chain joins TRBV13 to TRBJ2-7, with unresolved D. The CDR3 is made up of 14 amino acids. Germline CDR1 PRHDT, CDR2 FYEKMQ (reference sequence). Trimming pared 0 bases from V and 2 bases from J, leaving 8 bases between.

The V and J genes are TRBV7-2 and TRBJ1-6; D gene ambiguous. The CDR3 extends over 14 amino acids. CDR1 and CDR2 (germline): SGHTA, FQGNSA. The V end lost 8 bases, the J end lost 4 bases, and 12 bases lay between the germline ends. The DNA for the CDR3 is TGTGCCAGCGGGGAGGGCTTGTATAATTCACCCCTCCACTTT. Amino acid sequence: CASGEGLYNSPLHF.

The chain combines TRBV7-9 with TRBJ1-6; 10 bases are shared with TRBD1. CDR1 and CDR2 from the germline V gene are SEHNR and FQNEAQ (reference sequence). The CDR3 is made up of 14 amino acids. J gave up 11 bases and V 5 bases, and 6 bases lay outside the gene matches. Written as DNA, the CDR3 is TGTGCCAGCAGCGCGACAGGGGGCGAGGCACCCCTCCACTTT. It codes for CASSATGGEAPLHF.

This clone was seen a few times. J is TRBJ1-1 and V is TRBV7-9, with 8 bases matching TRBD1. The V gene end was trimmed by 7 bases and the J gene end by 1 base; junction bases not matched to a gene: 8. The CDR3 runs 15 residues. CDR1 SEHNR and CDR2 FQNEAQ come from the germline V gene (reference sequence). The CDR3, as DNA: TGTGCCAGCACCTCTCGAGGACAGGGGAACACTGAAGCTTTCTTT. It specifies CASTSRGQGNTEAFF. The full variable domain, completed using reference TRBV7-9 and TRBJ1-1, is DTGVSQNPRHKITKRGQNVTFRCDPISEHNRLYWYRQTLGQGPEFLTYFQNEAQLEKSRLLSDRFSAERPKGSFSTLEIQRTEQGDSAMYLCASTSRGQGNTEAFFGQGTRLTVV.

This chain connects TRBV5-1 to TRBJ1-3, with D tentatively TRBD1 (6 bases). V lost 4 bases and J lost 0, with 11 bases in between. From germline, CDR1 is SGHRS and CDR2 YFSETQ. The length of the CDR3 is 15 residues. In nucleotides, the CDR3 is TGCGCCAGCAGCCACGGACAGCACTCTGGAAACACCATATATTTT. As protein: CASSHGQHSGNTIYF.

The chain links TRBV10-1 to TRBJ1-2, with a tentative D call TRBD1 (5 bases). Germline lookup yields CDR1 WNHNN and CDR2 SYGVQD (reference sequence). There are 13 residues in the CDR3. Trimming cost V 2 bases and J 8 bases, with 12 bases left between them. CDR3 sequence: CASSENRFYGYTF. The CDR3, as DNA: TGCGCCAGCAGTGAGAACAGGTTTTACGGCTACACCTTC.

The chain uses TRBV24-1 and TRBJ1-1; D is unresolved. CDR3 length: 13 residues. Germline V gives CDR1 KGHDR, CDR2 SFDVKD. V lost 5 bases, J lost 5 bases, and 11 bases lay in between. In DNA, the CDR3 is TGTGCCACCAGTGCGGGGAGTGGGACTGAAGCTTTCTTT. The encoded protein is CATSAGSGTEAFF.

The CDR3 sequence is CASSQATVMNTEAFF. The CDR3 DNA reads TGTGCCAGCAGCCAAGCGACAGTCATGAACACTGAAGCTTTCTTT. The rearrangement links TRBV7-9 to TRBJ1-1; a possible D gene is TRBD1 (5 bases). V shed 5 bases and J shed 0 bases, with 13 bases lying between them. The CDR3 contains 15 residues. CDR1 is SEHNR, CDR2 FQNEAQ, per germline (reference sequence).

The chain has TRBV27 and TRBJ2-2; D gene ambiguous. The V gene lost 5 bases and the J gene lost 7 bases, with 8 bases spanning the gap. Germline V CDR1 and CDR2: MNHEY, SMNVEV (reference sequence). The CDR3 totals 12 residues. In DNA, the CDR3 is TGTGCCAGCAGTCCTTCCAGCGGGGAGCTGTTTTTT. It codes for CASSPSSGELFF.

The chain uses TRBV14 and TRBJ2-2; TRBD2 is a possible D gene (6 bases). Trimming shortened V by 4 bases and J by 5 bases, and 8 bases separated the two germline ends. Looked up from germline, CDR1 is SGHDN and CDR2 is FVKESK. This CDR3 contains 13 residues. The CDR3: CASSRRGTGELFF. The CDR3 DNA is TGTGCCAGCAGCCGGAGGGGAACCGGGGAGCTGTTTTTT.

The chain is built from TRBV6-5 and TRBJ2-7; 9 bases are a match to TRBD1. The CDR3 is made up of 14 amino acids. CDR1 and CDR2 (germline): MNHEY, SVGAGI. Losses at the gene ends were 2 bases for V and 4 bases for J; bases not matched to a gene: 3. The CDR3, as DNA: TGTGCCAGCAGTTACGGGACAGGGAGGTACGAGCAGTACTTC. Translation: CASSYGTGRYEQYF.

About this clone itself: The DNA is left out, because the CDR3 cannot be placed on it with certainty; the CDR3 is given as TCRdb lists it. This sequence joins TRBV28 and TRBJ2-7; TRBD1, the D gene given by the table, was not confirmed from the DNA. Per the germline V gene, CDR1 is MDHEN and CDR2 is SYDVKM. The CDR3 has 15 residues if both end residues are counted. The CDR3 sequence: CASSSGQGTPYEQYF.

The chain combines TRBV5-1 with TRBJ2-7; D is unclear. CDR3 size: 13 residues. Trimming left V 4 bases short and J 2 bases short, with 10 bases between. Germline values: CDR1 SGHRS, CDR2 YFSETQ. Here the CDR3 DNA reads TGCGCCAGCAGCCTGGAGCCTCCCTACGAGCAGTACTTC. Translating it yields CASSLEPPYEQYF.

DNA for the CDR3: TGCGCCAGCAGCCAAAGGGGAGGGGATGGCTACACCTTC. Its protein product is CASSQRGGDGYTF. The genes are TRBV4-3 and TRBJ1-2; a possible D gene is TRBD1 (5 bases). The V end lost 2 bases, the J end lost 6 bases, and 10 bases lay between the germline ends. The CDR3 contains 13 residues. Germline loops: CDR1 LGHNA, CDR2 YSLEER.

The chain carries TRBV7-8 and TRBJ1-1; TRBD1 matches at 9 bases. The length of the CDR3 is 15 residues. V lost 5 bases to trimming and J lost 6 bases; unmatched junction nucleotides: 10. CDR1 is SGHVS and CDR2 is FQNEAQ in the germline V gene. The CDR3 spells CASSPRTGVNAEAFF. The CDR3 nucleotides read TGTGCCAGCAGCCCCAGGACAGGGGTTAACGCTGAAGCTTTCTTT. Filled out from reference TRBV7-8 and TRBJ1-1, the complete variable domain reads GAGVSQSPRYKVAKRGQDVALRCDPISGHVSLFWYQQALGQGPEFLTYFQNEAQLDKSGLPSDRFFAERPEGSVSTLKIQRTQQEDSAVYLCASSPRTGVNAEAFFGQGTRLTVV.

As DNA, the CDR3 is TGTGCCAGTAGTATAGGGACACAGGGCTACGAGCAGTACTTC. This codes for CASSIGTQGYEQYF. The chain uses TRBV19 and TRBJ2-7; perhaps TRBD1 as D (6 bases). The V gene's germline CDR1 is LNHDA and CDR2 SQIVND (reference sequence). The CDR3 runs to 14 residues. V shed 1 base and J shed 3 bases, with 10 bases lying between them.

This rearrangement joins TRBV18 to TRBJ2-1; a possible D gene is TRBD1 (6 bases). The germline gives CDR1 KGHSH, CDR2 LQKENI. The CDR3 loop spans 15 amino acids. V shed 1 base and J shed 7 bases, with 14 bases lying between them. The CDR3 protein is CASSPQGHQGNEQFF. The CDR3 region has the DNA TGTGCCAGCTCACCACAGGGTCACCAGGGGAATGAGCAGTTCTTC.

This chain uses TRBV7-3 with TRBJ2-2; perhaps TRBD2 as D (5 bases). This CDR3 spans 15 amino acids. Germline-derived CDR1 and CDR2 are SGHTA and FQGTGA. V was trimmed by 4 bases and J by 1 base, leaving 10 bases between them. The CDR3 coding sequence is TGTGCCAGCAGCTCAGGACTGCGGAACACCGGGGAGCTGTTTTTT. Its translation is CASSSGLRNTGELFF.

The chain joins TRBV10-3 to TRBJ1-2; 7 nucleotides agree with TRBD1. V lost 3 bases, J lost 11 bases, and 9 bases stayed unmatched. In germline, CDR1 is ENHRY, CDR2 SYGVKD. This CDR3 has 13 residues. The CDR3 bases are TGTGCCATCAGTGACACAGGGGAAGTTGTTTACACCTTC. It translates to CAISDTGEVVYTF.

The chain is built from TRBV5-1 and TRBJ2-1; D may be TRBD1 (5 bases). Trimming took off 0 bases at V and 0 bases at J, with 13 bases between the two ends. Germline-derived CDR1 and CDR2 are SGHRS and YFSETQ. This CDR3 comprises 17 residues. Here the CDR3 reads CASSLVLTGDSYNEQFF. The DNA of the CDR3 is TGCGCCAGCAGCTTGGTCCTAACAGGAGACTCCTACAATGAGCAGTTCTTC.

This chain joins TRBV10-3 and TRBJ1-5; maybe TRBD1 (6 bases). The CDR3 contains 15 residues. In germline, CDR1 is ENHRY, CDR2 SYGVKD. V lost 0 bases and J 6 bases, leaving 12 bases between the germline ends. CDR3 amino acids: CAISESGQGIQPQHF. CDR3 coding DNA: TGTGCCATCAGTGAGTCTGGGCAGGGGATTCAGCCCCAGCATTTT.

In regard to this clone: Other DNA sequences in the sample encode the same CDR3. The chain recombines TRBV9 with TRBJ2-5; 8 nucleotides align to TRBD2. Trimming at V came to 0 bases and at J to 5 bases, leaving 3 bases not matched to a gene. Germline-derived CDR1 and CDR2 are SGDLS and YYNGEE. This CDR3 has 14 amino acids. DNA for the CDR3: TGTGCCAGCAGCGTAGAAGCGGGAGTGGAGACCCAGTACTTC. It is translated as CASSVEAGVETQYF. Drawing the rest from reference TRBV9 and TRBJ2-5, the complete variable domain is DSGVTQTPKHLITATGQRVTLRCSPRSGDLSVYWYQQSLDQGLQFLIQYYNGEERAKGNILERFSAQQFPDLHSELNLSSLELGDSALYFCASSVEAGVETQYFGPGTRLLVL.

The V gene is TRBV27, the J gene TRBJ1-1; D not certain. CDR3 length: 14 amino acids. V lost 6 bases and J lost 2, with 13 bases in between. The V gene's germline CDR1 is MNHEY and CDR2 SMNVEV (reference sequence). The CDR3 sequence: CASRPLGVNTEAFF. CDR3 DNA sequence: TGTGCCAGCAGACCCCTCGGGGTCAACACTGAAGCTTTCTTT.

The chain recombines TRBV30 with TRBJ2-7; either TRBD1 or TRBD2 may fit D (5 bases each). The V gene lost 2 bases and the J gene lost 0 bases, with 14 bases spanning the gap. CDR1 and CDR2 (germline): GTSNPN, SVGIG (reference sequence). The CDR3 length is 15 residues. Here the CDR3 reads CAWSLGTHSSYEQYF. The DNA of the CDR3 is TGTGCCTGGAGTCTTGGGACCCATAGCTCCTACGAGCAGTACTTC.

The gene calls are TRBV7-2 and TRBJ2-3, with 7 bases matching TRBD2. V dropped 0 bases and J dropped 3; count of bases not matched to a gene: 6. This CDR3 is 16 amino acids long. Germline V gene lookup returns CDR1 SGHTA and CDR2 FQGNSA. DNA of the CDR3: TGTGCCAGCAGCTTAGCTCGCGGGAGCGGGACAGATACGCAGTATTTT. It specifies CASSLARGSGTDTQYF.

This clone was detected once. This chain links TRBV27 with TRBJ2-7, with D possibly matching TRBD2 (6 bases). This CDR3 has 13 residues. In germline, CDR1 is MNHEY, CDR2 SMNVEV (reference sequence). The V gene lost 4 bases and the J gene lost 7 bases, with 14 bases spanning the gap. In DNA, the CDR3 is TGTGCCAGCAGTTCTGGGAGGCCCGTTGAGCAGTACTTC. Residues: CASSSGRPVEQYF.

V is TRBV2 and J is TRBJ2-1; TRBD2 aligns across 9 bases. Trimming at V came to 6 bases and at J to 7 bases, leaving 13 bases not matched to a gene. From germline, CDR1 is SNHLY and CDR2 FYNNEI. The CDR3 consists of 16 residues. The CDR3 nucleotides read TGTGCCAGCAGCCACGATAGCGGGAGAGACGTGAATGAGCAGTTCTTC. Protein product: CASSHDSGRDVNEQFF.

The rearrangement links TRBV28 to TRBJ2-1; a possible D gene is TRBD2 (6 bases). Trimming removed 6 bases at V and 9 bases at J, with 18 bases between. The CDR3 has 14 amino acids. The germline CDR1 and CDR2 sequences are MDHEN and SYDVKM. The CDR3 loop reads CASRGPGAGPEQFF. The CDR3 nucleotides read TGTGCCAGCAGGGGGCCGGGAGCTGGGCCTGAGCAGTTCTTC.